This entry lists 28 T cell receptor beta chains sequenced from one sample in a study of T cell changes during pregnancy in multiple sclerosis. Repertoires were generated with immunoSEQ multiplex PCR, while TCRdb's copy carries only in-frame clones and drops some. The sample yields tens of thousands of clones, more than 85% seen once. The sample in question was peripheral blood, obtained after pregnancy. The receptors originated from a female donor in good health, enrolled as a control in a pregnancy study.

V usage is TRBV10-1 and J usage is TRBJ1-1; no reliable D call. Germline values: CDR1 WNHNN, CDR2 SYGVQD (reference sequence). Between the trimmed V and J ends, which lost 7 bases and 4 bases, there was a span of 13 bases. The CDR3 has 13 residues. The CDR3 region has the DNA TGCGCCAGCACTCGGGTCTTGGGCACTGAAGCTTTCTTT. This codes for CASTRVLGTEAFF.

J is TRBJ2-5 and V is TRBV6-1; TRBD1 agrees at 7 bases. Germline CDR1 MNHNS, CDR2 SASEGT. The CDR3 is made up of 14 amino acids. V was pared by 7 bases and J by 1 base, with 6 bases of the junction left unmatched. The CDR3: CASTRDSAQETQYF. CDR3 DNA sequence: TGTGCCAGCACCCGGGACAGTGCCCAAGAGACCCAGTACTTC.

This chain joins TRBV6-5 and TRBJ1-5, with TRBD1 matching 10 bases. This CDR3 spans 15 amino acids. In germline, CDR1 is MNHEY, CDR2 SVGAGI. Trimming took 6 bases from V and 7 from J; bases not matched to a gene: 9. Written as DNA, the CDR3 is TGTGCCAGCAGACACTCGACAGGGGGCCAACAGCCCCAGCATTTT. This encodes CASRHSTGGQQPQHF.

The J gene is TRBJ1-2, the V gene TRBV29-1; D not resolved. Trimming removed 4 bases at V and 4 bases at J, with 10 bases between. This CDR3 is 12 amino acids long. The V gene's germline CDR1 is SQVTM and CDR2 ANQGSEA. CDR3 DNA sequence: TGCAGCGTTGGTCCCGGGATCTATGGCTACACCTTC. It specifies CSVGPGIYGYTF.

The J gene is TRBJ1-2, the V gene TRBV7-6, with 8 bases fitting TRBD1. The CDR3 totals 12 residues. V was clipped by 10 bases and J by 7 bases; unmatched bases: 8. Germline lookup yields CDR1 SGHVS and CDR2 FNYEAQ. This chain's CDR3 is CATGDRGGGYTF. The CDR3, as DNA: TGTGCCACCGGCGACAGGGGAGGTGGCTACACCTTC.

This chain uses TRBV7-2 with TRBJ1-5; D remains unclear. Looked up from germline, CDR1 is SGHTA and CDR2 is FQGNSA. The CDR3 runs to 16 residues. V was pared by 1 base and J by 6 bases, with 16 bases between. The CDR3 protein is CASSLGETAWAQPQHF. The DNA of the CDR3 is TGTGCCAGCAGCTTAGGGGAGACGGCCTGGGCTCAGCCCCAGCATTTT.

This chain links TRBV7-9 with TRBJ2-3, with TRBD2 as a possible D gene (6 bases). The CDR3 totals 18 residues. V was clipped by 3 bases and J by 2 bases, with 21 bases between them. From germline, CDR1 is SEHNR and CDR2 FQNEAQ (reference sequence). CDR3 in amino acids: CASSFGIYAGTFTDTQYF. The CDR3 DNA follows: TGTGCCAGCAGCTTTGGTATATATGCGGGGACCTTCACAGATACGCAGTATTTT.

The CDR3 loop reads CASSKLDRFDSPLHF. The CDR3 DNA is TGTGCCAGCAGCAAATTAGACAGGTTTGATTCACCCCTCCACTTT. The chain has TRBV7-2 and TRBJ1-6; D possibly corresponds to TRBD1 (6 bases). CDR3 length: 15 residues. Per germline, CDR1 SGHTA and CDR2 FQGNSA. V was trimmed by 5 bases and J by 8 bases, leaving 16 bases between them.

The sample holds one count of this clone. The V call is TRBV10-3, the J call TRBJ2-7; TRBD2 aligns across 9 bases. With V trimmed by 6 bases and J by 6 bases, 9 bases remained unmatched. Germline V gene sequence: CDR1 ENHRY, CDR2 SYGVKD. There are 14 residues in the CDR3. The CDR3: CAISGTSRLPEQYF. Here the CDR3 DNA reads TGTGCCATCAGCGGGACTAGCAGATTGCCCGAGCAGTACTTC.

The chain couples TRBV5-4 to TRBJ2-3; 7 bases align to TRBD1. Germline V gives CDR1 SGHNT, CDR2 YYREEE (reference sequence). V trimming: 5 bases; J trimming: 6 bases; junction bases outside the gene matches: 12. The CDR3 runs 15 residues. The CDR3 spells CASSPDRWATDTQYF. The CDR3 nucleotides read TGTGCCAGCAGTCCGGACAGGTGGGCTACGGATACGCAGTATTTT.

The CDR3 region has the DNA TGTGCCATCAGCGTTGACAGGGCTGGTTGGCCCCAGCATTTT. Translated, it gives CAISVDRAGWPQHF. This sequence joins TRBV10-3 and TRBJ1-5; 7 bases align to TRBD1. The CDR3 is made up of 14 amino acids. V was pared by 6 bases and J by 9 bases, with 11 bases of the junction left unmatched. Germline assignment: CDR1 ENHRY and CDR2 SYGVKD.

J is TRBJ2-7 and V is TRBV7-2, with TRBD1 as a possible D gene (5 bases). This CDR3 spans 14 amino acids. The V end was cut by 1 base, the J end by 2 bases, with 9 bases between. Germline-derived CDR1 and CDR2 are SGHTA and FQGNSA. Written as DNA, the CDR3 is TGTGCCAGCAGCTTAGAGGGGTCTGCCTACGAGCAGTACTTC. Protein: CASSLEGSAYEQYF.

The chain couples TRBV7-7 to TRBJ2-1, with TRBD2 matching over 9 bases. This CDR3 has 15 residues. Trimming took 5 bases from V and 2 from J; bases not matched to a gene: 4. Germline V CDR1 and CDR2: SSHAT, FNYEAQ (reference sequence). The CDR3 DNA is TGTGCCAGCAGCCCGGTAGCGGGGGCCTACAATGAGCAGTTCTTC. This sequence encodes CASSPVAGAYNEQFF.

The CDR3 loop is CASSLVGGNTEAFF. The CDR3 DNA follows: TGTGCCAGCAGCTTAGTGGGAGGAAACACTGAAGCTTTCTTT. The V and J genes are TRBV7-9 and TRBJ1-1; D ambiguous. Germline-derived CDR1 and CDR2 are SEHNR and FQNEAQ (reference sequence). The V gene lost 1 base and the J gene lost 2 bases, with 8 bases spanning the gap. This CDR3 contains 14 residues.

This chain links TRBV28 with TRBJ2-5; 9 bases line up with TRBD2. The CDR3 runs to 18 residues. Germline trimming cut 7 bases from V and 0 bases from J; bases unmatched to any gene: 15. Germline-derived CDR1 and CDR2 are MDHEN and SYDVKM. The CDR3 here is CASTPGASGIGYQETQYF. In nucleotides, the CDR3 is TGTGCCAGCACCCCCGGGGCTAGCGGGATCGGGTACCAAGAGACCCAGTACTTC.

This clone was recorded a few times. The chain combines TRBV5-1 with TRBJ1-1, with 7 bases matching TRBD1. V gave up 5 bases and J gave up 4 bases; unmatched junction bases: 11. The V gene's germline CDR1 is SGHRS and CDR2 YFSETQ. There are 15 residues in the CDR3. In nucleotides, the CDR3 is TGCGCCAGCAGTTTAAACAGGGGAAGCGGCACTGAAGCTTTCTTT. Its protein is CASSLNRGSGTEAFF.

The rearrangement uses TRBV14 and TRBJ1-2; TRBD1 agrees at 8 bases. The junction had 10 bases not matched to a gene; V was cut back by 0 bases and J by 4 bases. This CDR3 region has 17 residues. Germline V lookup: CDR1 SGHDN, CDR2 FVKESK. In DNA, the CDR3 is TGTGCCAGCAGCCAAGATCGACGCTCTACAGGGGGCTATGGCTACACCTTC. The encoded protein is CASSQDRRSTGGYGYTF. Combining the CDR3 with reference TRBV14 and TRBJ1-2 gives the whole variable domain EAGVTQFPSHSVIEKGQTVTLRCDPISGHDNLYWYRRVMGKEIKFLLHFVKESKQDESGMPNNRFLAERTGGTYSTLKVQPAELEDSGVYFCASSQDRRSTGGYGYTFGSGTRLTVV.

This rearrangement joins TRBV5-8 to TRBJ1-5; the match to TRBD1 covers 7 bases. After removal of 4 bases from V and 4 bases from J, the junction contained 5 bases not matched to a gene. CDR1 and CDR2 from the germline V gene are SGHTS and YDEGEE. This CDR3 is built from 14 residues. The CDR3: CASSPRGRNQPQHF. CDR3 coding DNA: TGTGCCAGCAGCCCGAGGGGGCGAAATCAGCCCCAGCATTTT. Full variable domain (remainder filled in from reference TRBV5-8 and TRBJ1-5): EAGVTQSPTHLIKTRGQQATLRCSPISGHTSVYWYQQALGLGLQFLLWYDEGEERNRGNFPPRFSGRQFPNYSSELNVNALELEDSALYLCASSPRGRNQPQHFGDGTRLSIL.

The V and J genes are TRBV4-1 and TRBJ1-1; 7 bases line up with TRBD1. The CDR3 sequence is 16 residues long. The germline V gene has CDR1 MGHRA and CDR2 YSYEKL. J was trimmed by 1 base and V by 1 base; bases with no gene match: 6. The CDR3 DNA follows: TGCGCCAGCAGCCAAGCACGAGGGGGCGCGAACACTGAAGCTTTCTTT. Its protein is CASSQARGGANTEAFF.

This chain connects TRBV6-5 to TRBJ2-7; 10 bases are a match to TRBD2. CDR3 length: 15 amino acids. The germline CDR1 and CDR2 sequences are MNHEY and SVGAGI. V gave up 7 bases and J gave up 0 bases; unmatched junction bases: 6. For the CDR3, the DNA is TGTGCCAGCACCCTGACTAGCGGGCCCTCCTACGAGCAGTACTTC. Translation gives CASTLTSGPSYEQYF.

The CDR3 here is CASSGTGTGDGYTF. CDR3 bases: TGTGCCAGCAGTGGCACCGGGACAGGGGATGGCTACACCTTC. The rearrangement links TRBV28 to TRBJ1-2; 10 bases are a match to TRBD1. V shed 5 bases and J 6 bases; nucleotides not matched to a gene: 6. Germline V gene lookup returns CDR1 MDHEN and CDR2 SYDVKM. The CDR3 length is 14 residues.

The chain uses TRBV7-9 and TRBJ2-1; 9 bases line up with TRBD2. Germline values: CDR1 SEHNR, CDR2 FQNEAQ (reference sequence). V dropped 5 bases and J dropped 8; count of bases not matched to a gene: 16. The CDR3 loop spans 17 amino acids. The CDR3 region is CASSPGLARGGGDEQFF. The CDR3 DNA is TGTGCCAGCAGCCCCGGACTAGCGCGGGGGGGAGGGGATGAGCAGTTCTTC.

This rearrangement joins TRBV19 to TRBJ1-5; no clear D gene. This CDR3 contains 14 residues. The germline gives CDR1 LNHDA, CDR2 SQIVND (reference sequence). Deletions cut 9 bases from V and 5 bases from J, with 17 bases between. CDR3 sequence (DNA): TGTGCCAGCCTCCCGGGGAGGGTAGATCAGCCCCAGCATTTT. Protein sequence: CASLPGRVDQPQHF.

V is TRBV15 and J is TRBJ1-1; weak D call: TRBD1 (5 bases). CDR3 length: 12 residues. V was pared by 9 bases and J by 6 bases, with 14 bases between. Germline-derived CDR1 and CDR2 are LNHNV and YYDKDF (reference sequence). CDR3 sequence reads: CATGGEGPEAFF. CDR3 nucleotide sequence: TGTGCCACTGGGGGGGAAGGTCCTGAAGCTTTCTTT.

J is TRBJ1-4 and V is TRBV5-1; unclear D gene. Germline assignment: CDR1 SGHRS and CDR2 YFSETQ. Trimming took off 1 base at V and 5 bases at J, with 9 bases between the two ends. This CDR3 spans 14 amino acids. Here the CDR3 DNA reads TGCGCCAGCAGCTTGCGAGTCCCAAATGAAAAACTGTTTTTT. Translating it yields CASSLRVPNEKLFF.

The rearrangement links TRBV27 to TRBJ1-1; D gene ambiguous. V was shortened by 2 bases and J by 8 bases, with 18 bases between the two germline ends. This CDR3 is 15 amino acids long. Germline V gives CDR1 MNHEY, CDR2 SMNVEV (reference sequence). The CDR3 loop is CASSLGGVARVEAFF. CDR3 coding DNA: TGTGCCAGCAGTTTAGGCGGGGTTGCCCGAGTCGAAGCTTTCTTT.

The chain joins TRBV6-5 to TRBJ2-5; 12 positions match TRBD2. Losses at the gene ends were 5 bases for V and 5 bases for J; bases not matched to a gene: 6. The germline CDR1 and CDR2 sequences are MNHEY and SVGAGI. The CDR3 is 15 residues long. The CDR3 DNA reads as TGTGCCAGCAGTGCCTCGACTAGCGGGGGCGAGACCCAGTACTTC. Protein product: CASSASTSGGETQYF.

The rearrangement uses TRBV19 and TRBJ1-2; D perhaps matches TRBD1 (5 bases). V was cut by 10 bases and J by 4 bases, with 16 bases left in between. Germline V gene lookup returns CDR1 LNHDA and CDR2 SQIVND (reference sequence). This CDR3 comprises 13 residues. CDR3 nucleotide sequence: TGTGCCACTCCTTCGCGGGGGGGCTATGGCTACACCTTC. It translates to CATPSRGGYGYTF.